The next 12 T cell receptor beta chains were all read from a single sample in a study of blood T cell repertoires in COVID-19. Some clones are missing from TCRdb's copy, which holds only in-frame ones; the method was immunoSEQ multiplex PCR. This sample has around 120,000 clones, with 65% to 80% found just once. The specimen sequenced was peripheral blood. All receptors come from a man aged 65-85 years with acute or convalescent COVID-19.

The V gene is TRBV30, the J gene TRBJ2-7, with D tentatively TRBD1 (5 bases). This CDR3 comprises 13 residues. The germline V gene has CDR1 GTSNPN and CDR2 SVGIG (reference sequence). Trimming left V 0 bases short and J 2 bases short, with 8 bases between. Here the CDR3 DNA reads TGTGCCTGGAGTGTGGCAGGGCCCTACGAGCAGTACTTC. Translated: CAWSVAGPYEQYF.

The chain is built from TRBV19 and TRBJ1-5; TRBD1 agrees at 8 bases. The CDR3 runs 17 residues. V was pared by 7 bases and J by 6 bases, with 17 bases of the junction left unmatched. Germline CDR1 reads LNHDA; CDR2 reads SQIVND (reference sequence). The CDR3 sequence is CASNTIQGADRGQPQHF. CDR3 in DNA: TGTGCCAGTAATACGATTCAGGGGGCCGATCGGGGTCAGCCCCAGCATTTT.

The chain combines TRBV9 with TRBJ2-5; TRBD1 is a possible D gene (5 bases). Trimming left V 0 bases short and J 2 bases short, with 14 bases between. The CDR3 runs to 16 residues. Germline values: CDR1 SGDLS, CDR2 YYNGEE. In nucleotides, the CDR3 is TGTGCCAGCAGCGTAGATACAGGTGGGCTACAAGAGACCCAGTACTTC. Translated: CASSVDTGGLQETQYF.

The chain uses TRBV4-1 and TRBJ1-1; D is uncertain. Germline assignment: CDR1 MGHRA and CDR2 YSYEKL. There are 16 residues in the CDR3. V dropped 0 bases and J dropped 6 bases, with 17 bases sitting between them. The CDR3 spells CASSQDEGKGFAEAFF. The CDR3 bases are TGCGCCAGCAGCCAAGATGAGGGAAAGGGTTTCGCTGAAGCTTTCTTT.

This chain uses TRBV7-8 with TRBJ2-2, with TRBD2 identical over 8 bases. Trimming removed 7 bases from V and 7 bases from J; junction bases left unmatched: 8. The CDR3 has 14 amino acids. CDR1 is SGHVS and CDR2 is FQNEAQ in the germline V gene. The CDR3 DNA sequence: TGTGCCAGCAACCGCGGGGGGCACGGCGGGGAGCTGTTTTTT. Translated, it gives CASNRGGHGGELFF.

This chain links TRBV3-1 (or the pseudogene TRBV3-2) with TRBJ2-7; D is possibly TRBD2 (6 bases). Trimming took off 3 bases at V and 5 bases at J, with 17 bases between the two ends. CDR1 is LGHDT and CDR2 is YNNKEL in the germline V gene (reference sequence). The CDR3 is 15 amino acids. The CDR3: CASSQHGGGDHEQYF. Written as DNA, the CDR3 is TGTGCCAGCAGCCAGCACGGGGGTGGTGATCACGAGCAGTACTTC.

The genes are TRBV9 and TRBJ2-1; tentative D call: TRBD2 (6 bases). This CDR3 contains 14 residues. The germline V gene encodes CDR1 SGDLS and CDR2 YYNGEE. V lost 0 bases and J 5 bases, leaving 9 bases between the germline ends. For the CDR3, the DNA is TGTGCCAGCAGCGTAGCGACTAGTAACAATGAGCAGTTCTTC. Amino acid sequence: CASSVATSNNEQFF.

The V and J genes are TRBV4-1 and TRBJ1-1; D not certain. Germline CDR1 and CDR2: MGHRA and YSYEKL. Trimming left V 3 bases short and J 8 bases short, with 13 bases between. The CDR3 runs to 13 residues. CDR3 amino acids: CASSHRGGLEAFF. In nucleotides, the CDR3 is TGCGCCAGCAGCCACCGTGGAGGGCTAGAAGCTTTCTTT.

J is TRBJ2-1 and V is TRBV3-1 (or the pseudogene TRBV3-2); 7 bases are shared with TRBD1. V dropped 5 bases and J dropped 7; count of bases not matched to a gene: 5. Germline V gene lookup returns CDR1 LGHDT and CDR2 YNNKEL (reference sequence). The CDR3 is 13 amino acids. The CDR3 spells CASSNSRGNEQFF. In nucleotides, the CDR3 is TGTGCCAGCAGCAACTCCAGGGGGAATGAGCAGTTCTTC.

The rearrangement links TRBV28 to TRBJ1-2, with 7 bases lining up with TRBD1. The J segment lost 0 bases and the V segment lost 3 bases, leaving 7 bases of the junction unmatched. Germline CDR1 is MDHEN and CDR2 is SYDVKM. This CDR3 has 16 residues. The CDR3 protein is CASSFRGQEANYGYTF. The CDR3 DNA sequence: TGTGCCAGCAGTTTCCGCGGACAGGAAGCTAACTATGGCTACACCTTC.

The J gene is TRBJ1-2, the V gene TRBV30; TRBD1 is a possible D gene (6 bases). The CDR3 extends over 13 amino acids. Trimming stripped 3 bases from V and 4 bases from J, with 12 bases between. Looked up from germline, CDR1 is GTSNPN and CDR2 is SVGIG (reference sequence). The CDR3 bases are TGTGCCTGGAGCCACGACAGGCTCTATGGCTACACCTTC. Protein product: CAWSHDRLYGYTF. The variable domain in full, completed from reference TRBV30 and TRBJ1-2, reads SQTIHQWPATLVQPVGSPLSLECTVEGTSNPNLYWYRQAAGRGLQLLFYSVGIGQISSEVPQNLSASRPQDRQFILSSKKLLLSDSGFYLCAWSHDRLYGYTFGSGTRLTVV.

The DNA of the CDR3 is TGTGCCAGCAGTCGGACAGGGATTGAGGCTTTCTTT. Its translation: CASSRTGIEAFF. The rearrangement links TRBV6-2 or TRBV6-3 to TRBJ1-1; TRBD1 matches 8 bases. V lost 5 bases to trimming and J lost 11 bases; unmatched junction nucleotides: 7. This CDR3 spans 12 amino acids. CDR1 is MNHEY and CDR2 is SVGEGT in the germline V gene.